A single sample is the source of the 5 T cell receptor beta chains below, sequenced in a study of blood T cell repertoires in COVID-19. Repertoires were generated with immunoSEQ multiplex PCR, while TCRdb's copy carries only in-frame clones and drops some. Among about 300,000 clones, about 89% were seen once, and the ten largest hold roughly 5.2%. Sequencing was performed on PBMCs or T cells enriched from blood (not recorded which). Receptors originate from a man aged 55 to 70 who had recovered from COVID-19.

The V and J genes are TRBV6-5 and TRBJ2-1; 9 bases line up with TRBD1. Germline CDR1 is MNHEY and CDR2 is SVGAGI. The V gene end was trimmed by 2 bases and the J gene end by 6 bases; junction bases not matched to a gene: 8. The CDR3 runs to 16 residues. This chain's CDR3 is CASSYDRGTNTNEQFF. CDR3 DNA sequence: TGTGCCAGCAGTTACGACAGGGGGACAAATACCAATGAGCAGTTCTTC.

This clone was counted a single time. The CDR3 reads CASSYWRVSIEQYF. Here the CDR3 DNA reads TGTGCCAGCAGTTACTGGCGGGTCTCTATCGAGCAGTACTTC. This chain connects TRBV6-2 or TRBV6-3 to TRBJ2-7; weak D call: TRBD2 (5 bases). Germline CDR1 MNHEY, CDR2 SVGEGT. The CDR3 extends over 14 amino acids. V was clipped by 1 base and J by 6 bases, with 13 bases between them.

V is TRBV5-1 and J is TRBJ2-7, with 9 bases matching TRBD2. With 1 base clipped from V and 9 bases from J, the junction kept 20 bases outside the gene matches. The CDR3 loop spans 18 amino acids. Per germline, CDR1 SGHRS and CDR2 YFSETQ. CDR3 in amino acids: CASSLTGPRPSGIRVQYF. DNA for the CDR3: TGCGCCAGCAGCTTGACGGGACCTAGGCCTAGCGGGATCCGCGTGCAGTACTTC.

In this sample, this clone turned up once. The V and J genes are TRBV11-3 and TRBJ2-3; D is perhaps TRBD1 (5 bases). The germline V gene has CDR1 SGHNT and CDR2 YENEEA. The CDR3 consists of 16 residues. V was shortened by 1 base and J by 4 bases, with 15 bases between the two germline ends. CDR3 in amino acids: CASSLGGPKGSDTQYF. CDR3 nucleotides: TGTGCCAGCAGCTTAGGAGGCCCTAAGGGGTCAGATACGCAGTATTTT.

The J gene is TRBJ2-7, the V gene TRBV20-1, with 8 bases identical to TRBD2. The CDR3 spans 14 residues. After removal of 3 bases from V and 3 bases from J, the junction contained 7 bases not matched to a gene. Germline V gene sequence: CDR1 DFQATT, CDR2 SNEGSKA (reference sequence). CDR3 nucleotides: TGCAGTGCTAGTGCAACTGGGACTAGCTACGAGCAGTACTTC. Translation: CSASATGTSYEQYF.